This T cell receptor beta chain was found in a study of tumor-infiltrating lymphocytes in primary liver carcinoma (dated by TCRdb to about 2017). Concerning the study at large: The five patients, three men and two women aged 30 to 69 years, had hepatocellular carcinoma (four) or combined HCC and intrahepatic cholangiocarcinoma (one). Across five regions of each liver tumor, along with adjacent normal tissue and blood, the study brought together TCRbeta repertoire sequencing, expression microarrays and whole-exome sequencing. The five patients had tumors staged T1-T3 N0M0, with maximum diameters ranging from roughly 4 to 10 cm. To link TCRbeta repertoire diversity with the local molecular phenotype, the roughly 26 tumor region samples were profiled using Agilent mRNA microarrays. A total of 35 specimens from 5 patients, comprising 25 or so tumor regions, 5 adjacent noncancerous liver tissues and 5 peripheral blood samples, were covered by TCRbeta repertoire sequencing. High reproducibility was observed for the technical replicate repertoires, with mean shared-clone rates roughly 0.92 and correlation coefficients above 0.95. Each sample produced roughly 3.65 to 7.5 million productive TCRbeta reads, and read depth showed no significant difference between tissue types. Study-wide findings and limitations: Because the samples were bulk and unsorted, CD4+ and CD8+ T cell repertoires could not be compared. A significantly larger repertoire fraction was made up by the top 250 clones in tumors than in blood (p = 0.039). Repertoire overlap was higher between tumor regions (mean roughly 35%) than tumor-adjacent (approximately 17%) or tumor-blood (approximately 14%) pairs, consistent with antigen-driven expansion. Only roughly 8-25% of top clones appeared in all five regions of a tumor, which suggests that tumor-infiltrating T cells are spatially heterogeneous. Only the TCR beta chain was sequenced, so true repertoire diversity is likely underestimated because unpaired alpha chains were not captured. The study included only five patients, and the authors note findings should be validated in a larger study.

Counting both end residues, the CDR3 totals 19 amino acids. This entry keeps only the CDR3 DNA: 57 bases, framed from base 1. Trimming costs V 4 bases and J 3 bases, and their ends lie 29 bases apart. The CDR1 and CDR2 encoded by the germline V gene are SGHDT and YYEEEE. With regard to this clonotype: Its antigen is currently not known. The CDR3 end shows no conserved phenylalanine or tryptophan, and so a read error is likely.

Using a constant-region primer and ProtoScript II reverse transcriptase, TCRbeta-specific cDNA was reverse-transcribed from around 520 ng total RNA. Construction of the TCRbeta libraries relied on three nested rounds of multiplex PCR, following a slightly modified ARM-PCR procedure. Each of the first two PCR rounds ran for approximately 9 cycles using multiplex TRBV1-TRBV30 forward primers together with a Cbeta reverse primer. A final 25-cycle PCR with Deep VentR polymerase added sample barcodes and Illumina adapters. Before sequencing, amplicons between 200 and 500 bp were purified from gel using a QIAquick gel extraction kit. An Illumina HiSeq 2500 was used to sequence the TCRbeta amplicons with 250-bp paired-end reads. On the study's bioinformatics: Reads were quality-trimmed with Trimmomatic v0.33, and paired reads were merged with FLASH v1.2.11 to recover full CDR3 sequences. V, D and J germline segments were assigned to the rearranged TCRbeta sequences by MiGEC v1.2.1b. Clonotype statistics and Shannon-Wiener diversity indices were calculated with VDJtools v1.0.0. To reduce sampling bias, subsequent analyses other than the diversity analysis used only the 250 most abundant clonotypes in each sample. TCRdb itself trimmed the public reads at Q25 with fastp, ran MiXCR and retained productive beta chains. CDR3 protein sequences are deduplicated, and each keeps its most common genes and DNA. The V and J calls reflect TCRdb's pipeline rather than the authors' work. The sample table shows about 99,000 distinct CDR3 sequences, and around three quarters are seen once. The ten biggest clones cover about 9.2% of the sample.

Without any cell sorting, total RNA and DNA were co-extracted from approximately 22-30 mg of bulk tissue using the AllPrep DNA/RNA mini kit. Between November 2015 and March 2016, roughly 5 patients in China with histopathologically diagnosed primary liver carcinoma had their tumors surgically resected. At the time of sampling, the patients were treatment-naive and had chronic HBV infection. Five spatially separated regions were sampled from each tumor: the superior, inferior, left-lateral and right-lateral poles, plus the tumor centre. According to histology, viable tumor cells made up more than 80% of every tumor sample. Fresh tumor and adjacent tissue pieces were bisected; one half was stored in RNAlater at -80°C, the other sent for histology.

The rearranged segments are TRBV5-6 and TRBJ2-7; TRBD2 is possibly the D segment (6 matching bases). This TCR derives from a woman aged 60 to 75 with primary liver carcinoma and hepatitis B virus infection. The specimen was liver tumor tissue from sampling region 5. The sample's cell subset or site label is to be understood as: tumor region T5, tumor centre. The CDR3 has the sequence CASSTLVSSGSGLRYEQYI. The nucleotide sequence reads TGTGCCAGCAGCACTCTGGTCTCGTCCGGCTCGGGACTCCGCTACGAGCAGTACATT.